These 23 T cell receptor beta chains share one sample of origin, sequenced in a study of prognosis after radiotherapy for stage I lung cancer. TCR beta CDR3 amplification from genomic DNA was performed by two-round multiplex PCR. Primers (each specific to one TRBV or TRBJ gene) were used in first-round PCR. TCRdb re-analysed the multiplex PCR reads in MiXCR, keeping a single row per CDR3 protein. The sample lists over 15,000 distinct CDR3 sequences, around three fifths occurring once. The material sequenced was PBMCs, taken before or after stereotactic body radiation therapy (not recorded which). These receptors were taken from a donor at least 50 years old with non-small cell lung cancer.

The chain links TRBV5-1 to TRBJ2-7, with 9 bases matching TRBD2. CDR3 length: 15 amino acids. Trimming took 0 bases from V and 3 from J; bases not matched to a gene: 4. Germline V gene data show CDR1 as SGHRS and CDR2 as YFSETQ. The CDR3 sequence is CASSLETSGNYEQYF. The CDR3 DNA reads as TGCGCCAGCAGCTTGGAGACTAGCGGAAACTACGAGCAGTACTTC.

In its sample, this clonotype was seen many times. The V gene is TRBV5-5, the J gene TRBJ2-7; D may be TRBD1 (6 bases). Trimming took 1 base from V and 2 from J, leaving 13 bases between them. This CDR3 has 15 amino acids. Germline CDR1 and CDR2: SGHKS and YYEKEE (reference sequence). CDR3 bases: TGTGCCAGCAGCTTGTATGGACAGAGCGCCTACGAGCAGTACTTC. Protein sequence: CASSLYGQSAYEQYF.

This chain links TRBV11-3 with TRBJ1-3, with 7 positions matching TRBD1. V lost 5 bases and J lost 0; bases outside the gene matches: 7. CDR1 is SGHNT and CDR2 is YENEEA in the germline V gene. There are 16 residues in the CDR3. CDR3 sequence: CASSPRTGSSGNTIYF. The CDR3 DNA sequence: TGTGCCAGCAGCCCCAGGACAGGCAGCTCTGGAAACACCATATATTTT.

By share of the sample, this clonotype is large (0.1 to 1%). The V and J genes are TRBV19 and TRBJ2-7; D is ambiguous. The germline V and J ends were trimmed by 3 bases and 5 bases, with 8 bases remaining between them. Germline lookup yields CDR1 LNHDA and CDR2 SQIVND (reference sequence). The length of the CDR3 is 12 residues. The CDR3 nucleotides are TGTGCCAGTAGTATGTCTGGCCACGAGCAGTACTTC. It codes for CASSMSGHEQYF. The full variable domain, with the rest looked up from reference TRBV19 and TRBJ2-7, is DGGITQSPKYLFRKEGQNVTLSCEQNLNHDAMYWYRQDPGQGLRLIYYSQIVNDFQKGDIAEGYSVSREKKESFPLTVTSAQKNPTAFYLCASSMSGHEQYFGPGTRLTVT.

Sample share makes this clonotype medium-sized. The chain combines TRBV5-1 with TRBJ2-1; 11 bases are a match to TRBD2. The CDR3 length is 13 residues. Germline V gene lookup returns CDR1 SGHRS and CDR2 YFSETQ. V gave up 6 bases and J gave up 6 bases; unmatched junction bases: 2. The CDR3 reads CASMGTSGNEQFF. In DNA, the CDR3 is TGCGCCAGCATGGGGACTAGCGGCAATGAGCAGTTCTTC.

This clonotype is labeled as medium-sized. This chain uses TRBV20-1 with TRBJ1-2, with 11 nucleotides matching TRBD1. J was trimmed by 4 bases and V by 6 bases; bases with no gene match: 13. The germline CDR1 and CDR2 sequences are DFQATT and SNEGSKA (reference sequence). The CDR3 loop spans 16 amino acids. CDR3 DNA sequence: TGCAGTGCCCAGCCAAGGACAGGGGGCGGGGGCTATGGCTACACCTTC. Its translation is CSAQPRTGGGGYGYTF.

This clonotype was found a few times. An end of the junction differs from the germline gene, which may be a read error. The CDR3 DNA follows: TGTGCCACCAGCAGAGATTTTTGGGGGGCTGGCACCTGGGAGCTGTTTTTT. As protein: CATSRDFWGAGTWELFF. This sequence joins TRBV15 and TRBJ2-2; either TRBD1 or TRBD2 may fit D (6 bases each). This CDR3 has 17 amino acids. The germline V gene encodes CDR1 LNHNV and CDR2 YYDKDF (reference sequence).

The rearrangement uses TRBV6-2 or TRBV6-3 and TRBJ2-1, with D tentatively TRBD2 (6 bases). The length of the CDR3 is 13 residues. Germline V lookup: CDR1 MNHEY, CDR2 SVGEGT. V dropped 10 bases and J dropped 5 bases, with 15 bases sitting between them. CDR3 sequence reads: CAINGRVDNEQFF. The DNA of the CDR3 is TGTGCCATTAACGGGAGAGTGGACAATGAGCAGTTCTTC.

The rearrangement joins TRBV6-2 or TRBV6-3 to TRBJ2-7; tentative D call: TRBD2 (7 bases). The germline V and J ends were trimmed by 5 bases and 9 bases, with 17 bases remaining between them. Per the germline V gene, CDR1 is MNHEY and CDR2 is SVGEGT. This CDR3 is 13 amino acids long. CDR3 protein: CASSADRGARQYF. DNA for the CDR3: TGTGCCAGCAGTGCGGACCGGGGGGCTAGGCAGTACTTC.

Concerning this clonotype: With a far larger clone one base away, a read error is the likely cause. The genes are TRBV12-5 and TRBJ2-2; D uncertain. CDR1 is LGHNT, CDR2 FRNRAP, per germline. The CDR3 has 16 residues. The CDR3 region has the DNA TGTGTCATCCTCACCAATGGGCAGTGGAACACCGGGGAGCTGTTTTTT. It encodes CVILTNGQWNTGELFF.

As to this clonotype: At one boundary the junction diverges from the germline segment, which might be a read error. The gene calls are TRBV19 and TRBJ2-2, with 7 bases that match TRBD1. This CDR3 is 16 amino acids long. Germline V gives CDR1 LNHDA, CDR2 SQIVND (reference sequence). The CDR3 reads CASSIDLGQNTGELFF. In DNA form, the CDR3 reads TGTGCCAGTAGTATAGACCTGGGACAGAACACAGGGGAGCTGTTTTTT.

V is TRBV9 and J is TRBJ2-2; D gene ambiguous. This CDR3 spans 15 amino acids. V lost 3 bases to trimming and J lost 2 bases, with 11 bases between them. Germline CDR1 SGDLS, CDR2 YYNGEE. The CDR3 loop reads CASSADVRNTGELFF. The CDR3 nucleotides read TGTGCCAGCAGCGCGGACGTGCGTAACACCGGGGAGCTGTTTTTT. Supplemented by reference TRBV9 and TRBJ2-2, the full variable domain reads DSGVTQTPKHLITATGQRVTLRCSPRSGDLSVYWYQQSLDQGLQFLIQYYNGEERAKGNILERFSAQQFPDLHSELNLSSLELGDSALYFCASSADVRNTGELFFGEGSRLTVL.

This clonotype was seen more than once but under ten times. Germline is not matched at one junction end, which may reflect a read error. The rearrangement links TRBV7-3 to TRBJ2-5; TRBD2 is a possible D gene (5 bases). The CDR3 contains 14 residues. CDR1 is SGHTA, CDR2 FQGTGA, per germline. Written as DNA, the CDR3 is TGTGCCAGCAGCCATGGACTCGGATCAGAGACCCATTACTTC. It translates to CASSHGLGSETHYF.

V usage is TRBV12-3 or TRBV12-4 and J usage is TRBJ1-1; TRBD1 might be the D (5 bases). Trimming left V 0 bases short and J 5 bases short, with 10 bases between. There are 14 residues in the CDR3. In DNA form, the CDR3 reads TGTGCCAGCAGTTTAGCGTTGGGGGGGACTGAAGCTTTCTTT. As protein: CASSLALGGTEAFF.

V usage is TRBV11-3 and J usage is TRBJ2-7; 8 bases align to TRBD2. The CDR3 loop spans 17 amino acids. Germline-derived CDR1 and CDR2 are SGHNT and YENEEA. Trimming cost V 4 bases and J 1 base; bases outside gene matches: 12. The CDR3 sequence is CASSSIGRGLLSYEQYF. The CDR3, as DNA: TGTGCCAGCAGCTCGATCGGGAGGGGTCTCCTATCCTACGAGCAGTACTTC.

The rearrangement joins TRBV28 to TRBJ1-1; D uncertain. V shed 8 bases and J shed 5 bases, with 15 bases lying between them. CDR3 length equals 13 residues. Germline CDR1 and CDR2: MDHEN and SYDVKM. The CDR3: CASVPSPVTEAFF. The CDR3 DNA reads TGTGCCAGCGTCCCCTCCCCGGTGACTGAAGCTTTCTTT.

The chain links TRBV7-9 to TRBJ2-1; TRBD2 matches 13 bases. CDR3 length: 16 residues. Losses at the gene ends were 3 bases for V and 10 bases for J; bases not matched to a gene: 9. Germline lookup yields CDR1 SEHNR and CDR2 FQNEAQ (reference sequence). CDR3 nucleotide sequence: TGTGCCAGCAGCTTCCCCGGACTAGCGGGAGTGAGGGAGCAGTTCTTC. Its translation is CASSFPGLAGVREQFF.

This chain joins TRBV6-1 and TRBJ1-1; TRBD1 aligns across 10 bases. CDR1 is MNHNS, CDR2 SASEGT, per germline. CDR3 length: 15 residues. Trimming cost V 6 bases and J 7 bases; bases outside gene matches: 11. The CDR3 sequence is CASSLTGGTFNEAFF. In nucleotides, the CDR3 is TGTGCCAGCAGCTTGACAGGGGGCACGTTCAATGAAGCTTTCTTT.

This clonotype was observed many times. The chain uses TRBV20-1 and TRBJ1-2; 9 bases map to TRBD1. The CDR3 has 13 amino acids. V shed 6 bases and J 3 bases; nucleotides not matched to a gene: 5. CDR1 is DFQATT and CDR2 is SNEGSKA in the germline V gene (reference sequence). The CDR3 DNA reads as TGCAGTGCATCGGACAGGGGCGACTATGGCTACACCTTC. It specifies CSASDRGDYGYTF.

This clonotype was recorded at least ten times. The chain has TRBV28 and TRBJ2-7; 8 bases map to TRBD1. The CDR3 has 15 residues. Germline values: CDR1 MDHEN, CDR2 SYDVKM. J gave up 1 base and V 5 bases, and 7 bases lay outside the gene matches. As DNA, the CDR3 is TGTGCCAGCAGTCCGACAGGGGCCGTTTCCTACGAGCAGTACTTC. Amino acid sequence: CASSPTGAVSYEQYF. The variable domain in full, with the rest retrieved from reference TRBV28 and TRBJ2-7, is DVKVTQSSRYLVKRTGEKVFLECVQDMDHENMFWYRQDPGLGLRLIYFSYDVKMKEKGDIPEGYSVSREKKERFSLILESASTNQTSMYLCASSPTGAVSYEQYFGPGTRLTVT.

The CDR3 region has the DNA TGTGCCAGCAGCTTAGAAGGGAGCTCCTACAATGAGCAGTTCTTC. Encoded protein: CASSLEGSSYNEQFF. The chain carries TRBV7-9 and TRBJ2-1; maybe TRBD2 (5 bases). The CDR3 runs to 15 residues. CDR1 and CDR2 (germline): SEHNR, FQNEAQ (reference sequence). With 1 base removed from V and 0 bases from J, the gap between germline ends came to 7 bases.

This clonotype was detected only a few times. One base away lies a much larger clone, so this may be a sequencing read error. Written as DNA, the CDR3 is TGTGCCAGCAATCGCGGGGGCATCAACACTGAAGCTTTCTTT. Translating gives CASNRGGINTEAFF. The genes are TRBV3-1 and TRBJ1-1; tentatively, D is TRBD1 (6 bases). Germline V gene sequence: CDR1 LGHDT, CDR2 YNNKEL (reference sequence). This CDR3 comprises 14 residues. Trimming removed 7 bases from V and 2 bases from J, with 14 bases in between.

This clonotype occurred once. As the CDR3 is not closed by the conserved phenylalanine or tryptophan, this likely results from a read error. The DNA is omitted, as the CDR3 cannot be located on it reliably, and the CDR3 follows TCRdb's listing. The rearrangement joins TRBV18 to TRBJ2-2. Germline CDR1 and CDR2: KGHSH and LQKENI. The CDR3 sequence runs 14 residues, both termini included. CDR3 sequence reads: CASSPQPNTGELFG.